This TCR beta chain is drawn from a study of low-dose radiotherapy and immunotherapy resistance in tumors (dated by TCRdb to the early 2020s). Looking at the study overall: Patients in Cohort 1 were given 0.5 Gy per fraction every 2 weeks, and the prescribed total PTV dose was 6.5 Gy. For Cohort 2, the dose was 1 Gy per fraction given every two weeks, adding up to 13 Gy in total across 26 weeks. Patients were given nivolumab as a 240 mg flat dose every two weeks and ipilimumab at 1 mg/kg every six weeks, with both drugs delivered intravenously. Cyclophosphamide 200 mg/m2 was given intravenously every two weeks, one day before each radiation and immunotherapy administration. Starting on cycle 1 day 1, patients took 300 mg of aspirin by mouth once daily for four cycles. Randomization of trial participants into treatment groups was not performed. The translational analysis covered eight patients: three from the first dose cohort and the first five from the second dose cohort.

Reads for this sample came from an Illumina HiSeq 2500. First-strand cDNA was synthesized with Superscript III and a set of TRAV- and TRBV-specific primers, covering both TCRalpha and TCRbeta chains. TCRs were amplified for 20 to 25 PCR cycles with Phusion, using a constant-region primer paired with the adapter attached to the V primers. Isolated mRNA was amplified with the MessageAmp II aRNA Amplification Kit, using an approximately 15-hour in vitro transcription at 37°C. The Dynabeads mRNA DIRECT Purification Kit was used to isolate mRNA for TCR sequencing. Indexed Illumina adapters were added in a second roughly 25-cycle Phusion PCR, and the resulting products were purified with AMPure XP beads. The original pipeline was this. Custom Perl scripts were used to pool TCR sequences that encoded the same protein, to remove out-of-frame sequences, and to calculate the abundance of each clonotype. TCR sequences supported by only a single read were excluded from analysis. Repertoire metrics included Shannon entropy, Gini index, clonality, richness, and frequency of TCRs shared between repertoires. TCRdb trimmed the raw reads at Q25, called clones with MiXCR and kept productive beta chains. Every distinct CDR3 protein forms one entry, paired with its most common genes and DNA. In this record, the V and J calls reflect TCRdb's handling and not the investigators' own analysis. In all, the sample holds roughly 95,000 distinct CDR3 sequences, and under 25% of those were seen once. The leading ten clones occupy 9.5% to 15% of the sample.

The sample's time point label is to be understood as: after trial treatment. Sample treatment or condition, as interpreted from the label and publication: LDRT plus nivolumab, ipilimumab, low-dose cyclophosphamide and aspirin (RACIN trial). Donors were enrolled in RACIN, a single-arm phase I dose-escalation trial in which nivolumab, ipilimumab, aspirin, low-dose cyclophosphamide and low-dose radiotherapy were combined. To be eligible, a patient needed to have an advanced solid tumor that was TIL-negative. Comments on this clonotype: Its antigen is still unknown. A far larger clone lies a single base away; this is likely a read error.

The germline V gene gives CDR1 as MDHEN and CDR2 as SYDVKM. Trimming takes 6 bases off V and 10 bases off J; junction bases not matched to a gene: 23. The CDR3 numbers 18 residues from cysteine through phenylalanine. Just CDR3 DNA is preserved here, 54 bases in frame from base 1. The sequence is built from TRBV28 and TRBJ2-1, with 8 junctional bases fitting TRBD1. The sequenced sample was PBMCs, obtained after low-dose radiotherapy plus immunotherapy. The TCR originated in a female donor with ovarian cancer. The nucleotides are TGTGCCAGCAGCCCTCCGCCGCTATTCGACAGGGGTTTGGCCGAGCAGTTCTTC. Its coded protein is CASSPPPLFDRGLAEQFF.